These 14 T cell receptor beta chains share one sample of origin, sequenced in a study of cytomegalovirus exposure and HLA in healthy donors. The primer mix had 60 Vbeta and 13 Jbeta primers. Assay used: immunoSEQ multiplex PCR; TCRdb lists only in-frame clones, some missing. The sample lists 100,000 to 150,000 clones, approximately 77% occurring once. Source material: PBMCs. These receptors all come from a woman in her sixties or seventies in good health and CMV-seronegative.

Only one count was recorded for this clone. V and J are TRBV2 and TRBJ2-7, with D possibly TRBD2 on 5 matching bases. Looked up from germline, CDR1 is SNHLY and CDR2 is FYNNEI. The germline V and J ends were trimmed by 7 bases and 0 bases, with 19 bases remaining between them. The CDR3 length is 16 residues. The CDR3, as DNA: TGTGCCAGCATGTTACCTAGTCCGGGGAGCTCCTACGAGCAGTACTTC. This gives the protein CASMLPSPGSSYEQYF.

The chain's CDR3 is CASSQHRVGTYEQYF. DNA of the CDR3: TGTGCCAGCAGCCAACACAGGGTTGGGACCTACGAGCAGTACTTC. The chain has TRBV16 and TRBJ2-7, with D possibly matching TRBD1 (6 bases). V dropped 2 bases and J dropped 2 bases, with 13 bases sitting between them. CDR1 is KGHSY, CDR2 FQNENV, per germline. The CDR3 length is 15 residues.

V usage is TRBV28 and J usage is TRBJ2-5; 14 bases align to TRBD2. The CDR3 covers 15 residues. Germline V gene lookup returns CDR1 MDHEN and CDR2 SYDVKM. Losses at the gene ends were 6 bases for V and 4 bases for J; bases not matched to a gene: 4. CDR3 in DNA: TGTGCCAGCAGGACTAGCGGGGGGGCTGGAGAGACCCAGTACTTC. Translation: CASRTSGGAGETQYF. The entire variable domain, with the rest obtained from reference TRBV28 and TRBJ2-5, is as follows: DVKVTQSSRYLVKRTGEKVFLECVQDMDHENMFWYRQDPGLGLRLIYFSYDVKMKEKGDIPEGYSVSREKKERFSLILESASTNQTSMYLCASRTSGGAGETQYFGPGTRLLVL.

This clone was recorded only once. The chain employs TRBV2 and TRBJ2-2; 9 bases fit TRBD2. V shed 5 bases, J shed 2 bases, and the junction held 3 bases outside the gene matches. This CDR3 is built from 15 residues. Germline values: CDR1 SNHLY, CDR2 FYNNEI. For the CDR3, the DNA is TGTGCCAGCAGTCCTCTAGCGGGAAACACCGGGGAGCTGTTTTTT. Protein: CASSPLAGNTGELFF.

This clone was recorded once. The chain has TRBV6-1 and TRBJ2-1; TRBD1 aligns across 10 bases. Unmatched junction bases numbered 9, after V lost 7 bases and J lost 6 bases. CDR1 is MNHNS, CDR2 SASEGT, per germline. The CDR3 is 15 amino acids. The CDR3 coding sequence is TGTGCCAGCACCGTGGGGACAGGGGCCTTCAATGAGCAGTTCTTC. It specifies CASTVGTGAFNEQFF.

The chain links TRBV7-3 to TRBJ2-5; D perhaps matches TRBD2 (7 bases). Between the trimmed V and J ends, which lost 5 bases and 5 bases, there was a span of 18 bases. The CDR3 totals 15 residues. Germline CDR1 SGHTA, CDR2 FQGTGA. In DNA form, the CDR3 reads TGTGCCAGCAGCCCGAGTCGGGGGGCGCAGGAGACCCAGTACTTC. Amino acids: CASSPSRGAQETQYF.

The chain recombines TRBV4-1 with TRBJ2-3; D not resolved. V was cut by 4 bases and J by 1 base, with 12 bases left in between. The CDR3 is 15 residues long. CDR1 is MGHRA and CDR2 is YSYEKL in the germline V gene. The CDR3 region has the DNA TGCGCCAGCAGCCCGGAGAGAGTTGGCACAGATACGCAGTATTTT. Translated: CASSPERVGTDTQYF.

This chain links TRBV5-1 with TRBJ2-1; possibly TRBD1 for D (6 bases). Germline V gene lookup returns CDR1 SGHRS and CDR2 YFSETQ. Trimming shortened V by 2 bases and J by 7 bases, and 10 bases separated the two germline ends. The CDR3 covers 13 residues. DNA of the CDR3: TGCGCCAGCAGCTTATACAGGGAGAATGAGCAGTTCTTC. Its translation is CASSLYRENEQFF. Complete variable domain (other parts from reference TRBV5-1 and TRBJ2-1): KAGVTQTPRYLIKTRGQQVTLSCSPISGHRSVSWYQQTPGQGLQFLFEYFSETQRNKGNFPGRFSGRQFSNSRSEMNVSTLELGDSALYLCASSLYRENEQFFGPGTRLTVL.

The rearrangement joins TRBV27 to TRBJ1-1; TRBD1 aligns across 7 bases. Germline CDR1 and CDR2: MNHEY and SMNVEV (reference sequence). With 6 bases clipped from V and 2 bases from J, the junction kept 9 bases outside the gene matches. This CDR3 contains 15 residues. The CDR3 region has the DNA TGTGCCAGCAGGATGGGGGACAGACCTAACACTGAAGCTTTCTTT. This encodes CASRMGDRPNTEAFF.

V gene TRBV14 combines with J gene TRBJ1-4; TRBD1 matches 7 bases. Per germline, CDR1 SGHDN and CDR2 FVKESK. The CDR3 is made up of 18 amino acids. V was clipped by 0 bases and J by 5 bases; unmatched bases: 12. The CDR3 spells CASSQDSIYGTENEKLFF. The DNA for the CDR3 is TGTGCCAGCAGCCAAGATAGCATCTACGGGACAGAAAATGAAAAACTGTTTTTT.

The chain carries TRBV4-1 and TRBJ1-4; 8 bases agree with TRBD1. This CDR3 region has 13 residues. Unmatched junction bases numbered 4, after V lost 6 bases and J lost 7 bases. Germline V gives CDR1 MGHRA, CDR2 YSYEKL. This CDR3 is CASRQGGSEKLFF. CDR3 coding DNA: TGCGCCAGCAGACAGGGGGGTTCTGAAAAACTGTTTTTT.

The chain couples TRBV6-1 to TRBJ2-7; D is unresolved. Germline loops: CDR1 MNHNS, CDR2 SASEGT. This CDR3 is 14 amino acids long. V lost 3 bases and J lost 1, with 10 bases in between. DNA of the CDR3: TGTGCCAGCAGTGATGCGGCTATATCCTACGAGCAGTACTTC. Its translation: CASSDAAISYEQYF.

To note about this clone: A read error may account for a junction end that differs from germline. The J gene is TRBJ2-4, the V gene TRBV7-9, with 14 positions matching TRBD2. From germline, CDR1 is SEHNR and CDR2 FQNEAQ (reference sequence). The CDR3 totals 19 residues. The CDR3: CSSSFRTSGRPLAKNIQYF. In DNA form, the CDR3 reads TGTTCCAGCAGCTTCCGGACTAGCGGGAGGCCCCTAGCCAAAAACATTCAGTACTTC.

This clone appeared a few times. The chain has TRBV7-9 and TRBJ1-2; 7 nucleotides line up with TRBD1. V trimming: 0 bases; J trimming: 7 bases; junction bases outside the gene matches: 5. CDR1 and CDR2 (germline): SEHNR, FQNEAQ (reference sequence). The CDR3 is made up of 14 amino acids. CDR3 DNA: TGTGCCAGCAGCTTAGCAGGGGGCGAGGTTGGCTACACCTTC. This encodes CASSLAGGEVGYTF.